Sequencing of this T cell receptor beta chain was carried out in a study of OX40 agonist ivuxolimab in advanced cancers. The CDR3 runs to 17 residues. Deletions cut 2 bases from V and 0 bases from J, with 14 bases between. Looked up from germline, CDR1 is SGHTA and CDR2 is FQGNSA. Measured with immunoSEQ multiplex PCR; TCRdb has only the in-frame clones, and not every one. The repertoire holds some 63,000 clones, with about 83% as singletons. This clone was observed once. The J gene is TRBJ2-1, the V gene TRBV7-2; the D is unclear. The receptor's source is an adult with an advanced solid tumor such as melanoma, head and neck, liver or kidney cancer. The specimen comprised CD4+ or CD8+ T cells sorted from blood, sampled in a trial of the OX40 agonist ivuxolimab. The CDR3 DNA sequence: TGTGCCAGCAGCTTATATTGGGCTTCCCACTCCTACAATGAGCAGTTCTTC. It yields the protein CASSLYWASHSYNEQFF.